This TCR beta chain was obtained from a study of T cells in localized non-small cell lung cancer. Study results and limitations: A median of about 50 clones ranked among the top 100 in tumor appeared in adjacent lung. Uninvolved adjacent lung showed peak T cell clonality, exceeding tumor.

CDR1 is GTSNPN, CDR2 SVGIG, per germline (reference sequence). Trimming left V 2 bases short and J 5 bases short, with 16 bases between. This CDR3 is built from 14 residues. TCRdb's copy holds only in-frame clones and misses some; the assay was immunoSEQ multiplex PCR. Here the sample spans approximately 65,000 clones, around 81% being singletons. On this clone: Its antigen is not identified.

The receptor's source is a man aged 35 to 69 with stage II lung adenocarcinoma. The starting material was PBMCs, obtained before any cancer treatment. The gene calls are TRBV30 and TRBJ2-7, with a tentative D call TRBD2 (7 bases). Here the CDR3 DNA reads TGTGCCTGGAGTTGGGGGCGGGGGTCAAACGAGCAGTACTTC. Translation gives CAWSWGRGSNEQYF.